By sample fraction, the clone carrying this T cell receptor (beta chain) is medium-sized. Antigen unknown. The CDR3 is 14 residues long. Trimming shortened V by 2 bases and J by 4 bases, and 11 bases separated the two germline ends. Looked up from germline, CDR1 is SGHTA and CDR2 is FQGNSA. The sample is drawn from a study of early T cells in non-severe SARS-CoV-2 infection. On the study more broadly: It was bulk RNA from unsorted whole blood that was sequenced, and the chains were unpaired. Points from the study as a whole: Database matching using VDJdb favored anti-spike CD8 responses, with private and CD4 specificities left missing.

Individual cDNA molecules received unique molecular identifiers during library preparation. TCRdb itself ran the 5' RACE reads through MiXCR, one entry per CDR3 protein. The sample carries 42,000 or so distinct CDR3 sequences, roughly 6% recorded once. Specimen: whole blood, collected at baseline. The rearrangement joins TRBV7-2 to TRBJ1-2; D remains unclear. The TCR comes from an adult who was a healthcare worker with PCR-confirmed SARS-CoV-2 infection or an uninfected control (not recorded which). In DNA form, the CDR3 reads TGTGCCAGCAGCTTAAAACCCCCGACCTATGGCTACACCTTC. This translates into CASSLKPPTYGYTF.